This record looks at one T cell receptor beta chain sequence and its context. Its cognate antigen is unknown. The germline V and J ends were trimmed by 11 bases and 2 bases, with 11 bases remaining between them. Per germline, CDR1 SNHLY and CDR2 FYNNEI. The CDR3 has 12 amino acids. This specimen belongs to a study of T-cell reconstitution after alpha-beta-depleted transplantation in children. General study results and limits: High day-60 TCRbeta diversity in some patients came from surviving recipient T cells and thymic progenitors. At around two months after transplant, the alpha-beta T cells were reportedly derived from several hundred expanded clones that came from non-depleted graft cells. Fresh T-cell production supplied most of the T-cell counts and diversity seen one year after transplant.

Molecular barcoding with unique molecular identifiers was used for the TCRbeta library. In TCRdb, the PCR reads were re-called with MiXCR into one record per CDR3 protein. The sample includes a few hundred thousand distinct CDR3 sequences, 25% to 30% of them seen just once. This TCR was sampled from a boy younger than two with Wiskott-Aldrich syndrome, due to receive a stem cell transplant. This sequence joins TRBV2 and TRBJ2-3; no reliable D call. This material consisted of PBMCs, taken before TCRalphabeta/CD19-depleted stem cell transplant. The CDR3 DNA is TGTGCCGGCGGCAGACCCACAGATACGCAGTATTTT. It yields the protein CAGGRPTDTQYF.